The clone carrying this T cell receptor (beta chain) was seen a handful of times. An end of the junction does not agree with germline; a read error may underlie this. These data belong to a study of T-cell reconstitution after alpha-beta-depleted transplantation in children. The CDR3 is 13 residues long. Germline CDR1 SGHDT, CDR2 YYEEEE. Preparation of the TCRbeta library involved a method that used unique molecular identifiers. TCRdb passed the PCR reads through MiXCR, listing each CDR3 protein once. The sample gives approximately 350,000 distinct CDR3 sequences, about a tenth of which show up once; 2% to 2.5% is in the top ten.

Sequenced here: PBMCs from the stem cell graft donor, sampled from the stem cell graft. V gene TRBV5-6 combines with J gene TRBJ2-7, with D unclear. This sequence was found in a human donor who donated a stem cell graft to a child with acute lymphoblastic leukemia. The CDR3 sequence is CASSFGGSSEQYF. In nucleotides, the CDR3 is TGTGCCAGCAGCTTCGGCGGCTCCTCCGAGCAGTACTTC.